This T cell receptor beta chain was recovered during a study of CD8 T cells in ankylosing spondylitis. Points on this clonotype: Its antigen is as yet unknown.

Quantitative barcoded 5'-RACE was used to prepare TCR beta libraries. TCRdb independently ran MiXCR on the 5' RACE reads; one entry per CDR3 protein. This sample has fewer than 750,000 distinct CDR3 sequences, with around 20% found just once. V shed 3 bases and J shed 6 bases, with 11 bases lying between them. There are 13 residues in the CDR3. Per the germline V gene, CDR1 is MDHEN and CDR2 is SYDVKM. Study observations and caveats: Some of the motif variants had earlier been found in reactive arthritis patients' fluid and blood. Made up of 7 to 9 highly homologous variants, a TCR beta motif appeared characteristic of ankylosing spondylitis blood. The authors reported significant enrichment of disease-linked clones in matched ankylosing spondylitis synovial fluid.

This sequence was found in a male donor with ankylosing spondylitis. The source material was blood, either unsorted or a sorted T cell fraction (not recorded which). The chain links TRBV28 to TRBJ1-2; a possible D gene is TRBD1 (5 bases). CDR3 sequence reads: CASSLSGVDGYTF. CDR3 bases: TGTGCCAGCAGTTTGTCGGGGGTAGATGGCTACACCTTC.